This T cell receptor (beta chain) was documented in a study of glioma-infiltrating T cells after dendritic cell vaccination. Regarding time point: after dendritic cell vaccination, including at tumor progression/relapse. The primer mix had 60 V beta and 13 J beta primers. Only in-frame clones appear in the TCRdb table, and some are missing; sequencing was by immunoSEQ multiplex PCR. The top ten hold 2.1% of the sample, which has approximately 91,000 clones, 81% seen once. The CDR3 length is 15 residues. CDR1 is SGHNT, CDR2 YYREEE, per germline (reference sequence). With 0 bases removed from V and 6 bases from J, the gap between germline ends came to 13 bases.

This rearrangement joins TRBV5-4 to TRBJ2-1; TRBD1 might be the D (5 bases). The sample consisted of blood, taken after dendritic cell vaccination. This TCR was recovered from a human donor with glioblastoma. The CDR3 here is CASSLGQTQTNEQFF. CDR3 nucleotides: TGTGCCAGCAGCTTGGGACAGACGCAGACCAATGAGCAGTTCTTC.